The 29 T cell receptor beta chains given below trace back to one sample, sequenced in a study of control samples from healthy donors and cancer patients. Sequencing used immunoSEQ multiplex PCR; TCRdb keeps in-frame clones, though not all of them. The sample includes roughly 80,000 clones, around 94% of them seen just once. Sequencing was performed on blood. The receptors stem from an older woman in good health.

The chain has TRBV28 and TRBJ2-6, with D uncertain. This CDR3 region has 15 residues. Trimming cost V 5 bases and J 0 bases, with 8 bases left between them. Germline CDR1 is MDHEN and CDR2 is SYDVKM. Here the CDR3 DNA reads TGTGCCAGCAGTAGAACACACTCTGGGGCCAACGTCCTGACTTTC. This encodes CASSRTHSGANVLTF.

The chain recombines TRBV7-9 with TRBJ1-4; maybe TRBD1 (5 bases). The germline V gene has CDR1 SEHNR and CDR2 FQNEAQ (reference sequence). The CDR3 spans 15 residues. Trimming cost V 5 bases and J 3 bases, with 13 bases left between them. CDR3 protein: CASSRRGVANEKLFF. The CDR3 region has the DNA TGTGCCAGCAGCCGTCGGGGGGTTGCTAATGAAAAACTGTTTTTT.

In its sample, this clone was seen once. This sample includes further DNA sequences coding for the same CDR3. The V and J genes are TRBV6-5 and TRBJ1-1, with D possibly matching TRBD1 (6 bases). This CDR3 has 13 amino acids. V was clipped by 4 bases and J by 1 base, with 7 bases between them. Looked up from germline, CDR1 is MNHEY and CDR2 is SVGAGI. The CDR3 bases are TGTGCCAGCAGTTCGACAGGGAACACTGAAGCTTTCTTT. Residues: CASSSTGNTEAFF.

The rearrangement links TRBV6-2 or TRBV6-3 to TRBJ2-7; 7 bases fit TRBD1. Trimming at V came to 6 bases and at J to 0 bases, leaving 5 bases not matched to a gene. CDR1 is MNHEY and CDR2 is SVGEGT in the germline V gene. CDR3 size: 14 residues. The DNA for the CDR3 is TGTGCCAGCAGCCCCGGGACAGACTCCTACGAGCAGTACTTC. Encoded protein: CASSPGTDSYEQYF.

The rearrangement links TRBV6-5 to TRBJ1-5, with D possibly being TRBD1 (6 bases). The CDR3 totals 14 residues. The V end lost 5 bases, the J end lost 5 bases, and 13 bases lay between the germline ends. The germline CDR1 and CDR2 sequences are MNHEY and SVGAGI. The chain's CDR3 is CASSTTGKDQPQHF. In nucleotides, the CDR3 is TGTGCCAGCAGTACAACAGGGAAGGATCAGCCCCAGCATTTT.

This chain joins TRBV19 and TRBJ1-1; D is perhaps TRBD1 (5 bases). The germline CDR1 and CDR2 sequences are LNHDA and SQIVND (reference sequence). Trimming removed 10 bases at V and 0 bases at J, with 24 bases between. This CDR3 spans 17 amino acids. CDR3 DNA: TGTGCCACCCACCGGGGCTCGGCAGGAGCCATGAACACTGAAGCTTTCTTT. Residues: CATHRGSAGAMNTEAFF. Full variable domain (outside the CDR3, taken from reference TRBV19 and TRBJ1-1): DGGITQSPKYLFRKEGQNVTLSCEQNLNHDAMYWYRQDPGQGLRLIYYSQIVNDFQKGDIAEGYSVSREKKESFPLTVTSAQKNPTAFYLCATHRGSAGAMNTEAFFGQGTRLTVV.

The chain carries TRBV21-1 and TRBJ1-1; the table assigns TRBD1, which was not confirmed against the DNA. TRBV21-1 is a known pseudogene. This CDR3 comprises 14 residues. This chain's CDR3 is CASSEQGAVTEAFF. Written as DNA, the CDR3 is TGTGCCAGCAGCGAACAGGGGGCCGTCACTGAAGCTTTCTTT.

The chain has TRBV7-9 and TRBJ1-1; 7 nucleotides match TRBD1. Germline V gene data show CDR1 as SEHNR and CDR2 as FQNEAQ (reference sequence). The CDR3 runs to 15 residues. Trimming removed 5 bases from V and 5 bases from J; junction bases left unmatched: 11. This CDR3 reads CASSPSTGPGTEAFF. The DNA of the CDR3 is TGTGCCAGCAGCCCGTCGACAGGGCCTGGAACTGAAGCTTTCTTT.

This clone has just one count. The J gene is TRBJ1-6, the V gene TRBV6-5; a possible D gene is TRBD1 (5 bases). This CDR3 is built from 15 residues. V dropped 5 bases and J dropped 5 bases, with 13 bases sitting between them. The germline CDR1 and CDR2 sequences are MNHEY and SVGAGI. CDR3: CASSLRQPDNSPLHF. The CDR3 coding sequence is TGTGCCAGCAGTCTAAGACAGCCAGATAATTCACCCCTCCACTTT.

This clone occurred once. V is TRBV5-4 and J is TRBJ2-7; TRBD2 matches at 14 bases. Trimming at V came to 5 bases and at J to 4 bases, leaving 5 bases not matched to a gene. The germline V gene encodes CDR1 SGHNT and CDR2 YYREEE (reference sequence). The CDR3 runs 15 residues. The CDR3 protein is CASSQGLAGVYEQYF. The CDR3 nucleotides are TGTGCCAGCAGTCAGGGACTAGCGGGAGTGTACGAGCAGTACTTC.

CDR3 coding DNA: TGCGCCAGCAGCTCCGGGACTAGTAACTACGAGCAGTACTTC. It codes for CASSSGTSNYEQYF. J is TRBJ2-7 and V is TRBV5-1, with 8 bases identical to TRBD2. CDR1 and CDR2 (germline): SGHRS, YFSETQ. The CDR3 contains 14 residues. After removal of 3 bases from V and 3 bases from J, the junction contained 5 bases not matched to a gene.

V is TRBV24-1 and J is TRBJ2-1, with TRBD2 identical over 15 bases. Germline CDR1 is KGHDR and CDR2 is SFDVKD. V trimming: 1 base; J trimming: 3 bases; junction bases outside the gene matches: 6. The CDR3 is 19 amino acids. The CDR3 DNA reads as TGTGCCACCAGTGATTTATGGACTAGCGGGAGGGGGGGCTACAATGAGCAGTTCTTC. It translates to CATSDLWTSGRGGYNEQFF.

J is TRBJ2-2 and V is TRBV11-2; TRBD2 matches at 9 bases. The germline gives CDR1 SGHAT, CDR2 FQNNGV. The CDR3 length is 15 residues. V was clipped by 2 bases and J by 9 bases; unmatched bases: 7. The CDR3 nucleotides read TGTGCCAGCAGCTTATTAGCGGGAGCTCAGAGGGAGCTGTTTTTT. Encoded protein: CASSLLAGAQRELFF.

The J gene is TRBJ2-1, the V gene TRBV24-1, with 8 bases aligning to TRBD2. Germline V gives CDR1 KGHDR, CDR2 SFDVKD. The CDR3 runs 17 residues. The V and J ends lost 8 bases and 4 bases, in that order; junction bases with no gene match: 15. CDR3 residues: CATTLREVKNGYNEQFF. The DNA of the CDR3 is TGTGCCACCACTTTGCGGGAGGTTAAAAATGGATACAATGAGCAGTTCTTC.

CDR3 in amino acids: CASSSGTSGSHSSYNEQFF. CDR3 coding DNA: TGCGCCAGCAGCAGCGGGACTAGCGGCTCACATAGCTCCTACAATGAGCAGTTCTTC. The chain recombines TRBV5-1 with TRBJ2-1; 11 bases match TRBD2. V shed 4 bases, J shed 0 bases, and the junction held 12 bases outside the gene matches. There are 19 residues in the CDR3. Looked up from germline, CDR1 is SGHRS and CDR2 is YFSETQ.

The chain employs TRBV24-1 and TRBJ2-2, with D hard to call. The germline gives CDR1 KGHDR, CDR2 SFDVKD. The CDR3 is 16 residues long. V shed 2 bases and J shed 6 bases, with 15 bases lying between them. CDR3 region: CATSDWTGVGAGELFF. DNA for the CDR3: TGTGCCACCAGTGATTGGACCGGAGTAGGTGCCGGGGAGCTGTTTTTT.

The table lists this clone with a count of one. The chain is built from TRBV24-1 and TRBJ2-6; no firm D call. The germline V and J ends were trimmed by 3 bases and 4 bases, with 15 bases remaining between them. CDR1 is KGHDR, CDR2 SFDVKD, per germline. This CDR3 has 17 amino acids. CDR3 nucleotide sequence: TGTGCCACCAGTGATCGAAAACGCGAAGTCGGGGCCAACGTCCTGACTTTC. This encodes CATSDRKREVGANVLTF.

This clone was counted a single time. This CDR3 is CASSPLSSYNEQFF. Here the CDR3 DNA reads TGTGCCAGTAGCCCATTGAGCTCCTACAATGAGCAGTTCTTC. The chain recombines TRBV19 with TRBJ2-1; D unclear. Between the trimmed V and J ends, which lost 6 bases and 0 bases, there was a span of 9 bases. Per the germline V gene, CDR1 is LNHDA and CDR2 is SQIVND (reference sequence). The CDR3 is 14 residues long. The whole variable domain, remainder taken from reference TRBV19 and TRBJ2-1, is DGGITQSPKYLFRKEGQNVTLSCEQNLNHDAMYWYRQDPGQGLRLIYYSQIVNDFQKGDIAEGYSVSREKKESFPLTVTSAQKNPTAFYLCASSPLSSYNEQFFGPGTRLTVL.

The rearrangement joins TRBV28 to TRBJ1-6, with D hard to call. The CDR3 runs 16 residues. V gave up 6 bases and J gave up 2 bases, with 14 bases separating them. Germline V CDR1 and CDR2: MDHEN, SYDVKM. The CDR3 bases are TGTGCCAGCAGCCCACAAGGGATCCCCTATAATTCACCCCTCCACTTT. The encoded protein is CASSPQGIPYNSPLHF. Using reference TRBV28 and TRBJ1-6 for the parts outside the CDR3, the full variable domain is DVKVTQSSRYLVKRTGEKVFLECVQDMDHENMFWYRQDPGLGLRLIYFSYDVKMKEKGDIPEGYSVSREKKERFSLILESASTNQTSMYLCASSPQGIPYNSPLHFGNGTRLTVT.

V gene TRBV29-1 combines with J gene TRBJ1-1; no definite D call. Looked up from germline, CDR1 is SQVTM and CDR2 is ANQGSEA. The CDR3 runs to 13 residues. Trimming pared 3 bases from V and 1 base from J, leaving 9 bases between. Here the CDR3 reads CSVDGPKNTEAFF. The DNA for the CDR3 is TGCAGCGTTGATGGACCGAAGAACACTGAAGCTTTCTTT.

CDR3 DNA sequence: TGCGCCAGCAGCTTGGGCAGGGTGGATGAAAAACTGTTTTTT. It is translated as CASSLGRVDEKLFF. The chain recombines TRBV5-1 with TRBJ1-4; TRBD1 is a possible D gene (5 bases). This CDR3 has 14 amino acids. The germline CDR1 and CDR2 sequences are SGHRS and YFSETQ. The V and J ends lost 0 bases and 6 bases respectively, with 9 bases between them.

J is TRBJ1-4 and V is TRBV12-3 or TRBV12-4; TRBD1 matches 7 bases. CDR3 length: 13 residues. The V segment lost 5 bases and the J segment 7 bases; nucleotides outside the gene matches: 4. The CDR3 DNA follows: TGTGCCAGCAGTAGGGGGACAGTTGAAAAACTGTTTTTT. Its translation is CASSRGTVEKLFF.

This clone turned up a few times. The V call is TRBV10-3, the J call TRBJ1-3; D not certain. CDR3 length equals 14 residues. Trimming took off 7 bases at V and 2 bases at J, with 12 bases between the two ends. Germline V gene data show CDR1 as ENHRY and CDR2 as SYGVKD. Here the CDR3 DNA reads TGTGCCATCACCCGAGCTGGGCCTGGAAACACCATATATTTT. Translated: CAITRAGPGNTIYF.

This clone has only one observation. This chain links TRBV5-1 with TRBJ1-2, with 12 bases identical to TRBD1. Germline V CDR1 and CDR2: SGHRS, YFSETQ. This CDR3 has 15 amino acids. After removal of 4 bases from V and 7 bases from J, the junction contained 8 bases not matched to a gene. The CDR3 loop is CASSNGGQGALGYTF. The CDR3 DNA reads as TGCGCCAGCAGCAATGGGGGACAGGGGGCCCTTGGCTACACCTTC.

This rearrangement joins TRBV5-8 to TRBJ2-7, with TRBD1 identical over 7 bases. The CDR3 runs 16 residues. The trim removed 3 bases at V and 5 bases at J, leaving 14 bases unmatched. CDR1 SGHTS and CDR2 YDEGEE come from the germline V gene. The CDR3 DNA reads TGTGCCAGCAGCTCGGCAGGGGGTTCGGTAAGACACGAGCAGTACTTC. It translates to CASSSAGGSVRHEQYF.

The chain has TRBV12-3 or TRBV12-4 and TRBJ1-2; possible D gene TRBD1, 6 bases. V lost 5 bases and J lost 8, with 15 bases in between. CDR3 length: 13 residues. The CDR3 nucleotides are TGTGCCAGCAGTGCACAGGGATCTAGCGGCTACACCTTC. It encodes CASSAQGSSGYTF.

The chain couples TRBV6-5 to TRBJ1-4; no reliable D call. Trimming shortened V by 2 bases and J by 8 bases, and 12 bases separated the two germline ends. Germline V lookup: CDR1 MNHEY, CDR2 SVGAGI. The CDR3 length is 14 residues. CDR3 protein: CASSYAQTGEKLFF. CDR3 DNA: TGTGCCAGCAGTTACGCTCAGACGGGCGAAAAACTGTTTTTT.

In this sample, this clone turned up once. The DNA for the CDR3 is TGTGCCAGCTCACCCGGGGCACCTAATGAAAAACTGTTTTTT. Translating it yields CASSPGAPNEKLFF. This chain links TRBV18 with TRBJ1-4, with a possible D match to TRBD1 (5 bases). Germline loops: CDR1 KGHSH, CDR2 LQKENI. The CDR3 runs to 14 residues. V gave up 3 bases and J gave up 3 bases, with 8 bases separating them.

The chain joins TRBV18 to TRBJ2-1, with a possible D match to TRBD2 (6 bases). The germline V and J ends were trimmed by 2 bases and 1 base, with 15 bases remaining between them. Germline lookup yields CDR1 KGHSH and CDR2 LQKENI. There are 17 residues in the CDR3. The CDR3 loop reads CASSPKSRGSSYNEQFF. Here the CDR3 DNA reads TGTGCCAGCTCACCAAAGAGCCGGGGGTCTTCCTACAATGAGCAGTTCTTC.